These 7 T cell receptor beta chains share one sample of origin, sequenced in a study of blood T cell repertoires in COVID-19. Sequencing was performed with immunoSEQ multiplex PCR; in TCRdb, only in-frame clones are kept and a portion is missing. Among hundreds of thousands of clones, less than 90% were seen once, and the ten largest hold approximately 8.3%. Input material: PBMCs or T cells enriched from blood (not recorded which). Every receptor here comes from an older woman who had recovered from COVID-19.

This clone was detected ten times or more. The CDR3 DNA sequence: TGCGCCAGCAGCTCCTACGACACAGGCGTGAACACTGAAGCTTTCTTT. Amino acids: CASSSYDTGVNTEAFF. V is TRBV4-1 and J is TRBJ1-1; TRBD1 might be the D (5 bases). Germline loops: CDR1 MGHRA, CDR2 YSYEKL. This CDR3 comprises 16 residues. Deletions cut 5 bases from V and 0 bases from J, with 16 bases between.

The chain recombines TRBV7-9 with TRBJ2-7; 9 bases fit TRBD1. The germline V gene has CDR1 SEHNR and CDR2 FQNEAQ (reference sequence). The CDR3 covers 14 residues. Unmatched junction bases numbered 9, after V lost 5 bases and J lost 7 bases. CDR3 residues: CASSLTQGAEEQYF. The CDR3 DNA reads TGTGCCAGCAGCCTCACACAGGGGGCGGAAGAGCAGTACTTC.

The chain uses TRBV30 and TRBJ1-2; possibly TRBD1 for D (6 bases). Trimming cost V 1 base and J 4 bases, with 13 bases left between them. The CDR3 contains 14 residues. The V gene's germline CDR1 is GTSNPN and CDR2 SVGIG (reference sequence). CDR3 loop: CAWSAGAGVYGYTF. CDR3 nucleotides: TGTGCCTGGAGTGCAGGGGCAGGGGTCTATGGCTACACCTTC. Looking up the rest from reference TRBV30 and TRBJ1-2 gives the full variable domain: SQTIHQWPATLVQPVGSPLSLECTVEGTSNPNLYWYRQAAGRGLQLLFYSVGIGQISSEVPQNLSASRPQDRQFILSSKKLLLSDSGFYLCAWSAGAGVYGYTFGSGTRLTVV.

The chain carries TRBV4-2 and TRBJ2-3, with 15 bases matching TRBD2. CDR1 is LGHNA, CDR2 YNFKEQ, per germline. J was trimmed by 3 bases and V by 3 bases; bases with no gene match: 19. There are 22 residues in the CDR3. As DNA, the CDR3 is TGTGCCAGCAGCCAGCCGAGGTGGCCCCCGGGACTAGCGGGGGGTGATACAGATACGCAGTATTTT. Its translation is CASSQPRWPPGLAGGDTDTQYF.

The chain joins TRBV7-8 to TRBJ1-2; D unresolved. CDR1 is SGHVS, CDR2 FQNEAQ, per germline. V lost 5 bases and J lost 6, with 13 bases in between. The CDR3 runs 13 residues. The DNA for the CDR3 is TGTGCCAGCAGCGGGTATGGAGGTGATGGCTACACCTTC. Translating gives CASSGYGGDGYTF.

The chain joins TRBV5-1 to TRBJ1-1; TRBD1 matches 7 bases. Germline assignment: CDR1 SGHRS and CDR2 YFSETQ. The trim removed 3 bases at V and 4 bases at J, leaving 9 bases unmatched. This CDR3 has 15 amino acids. The DNA for the CDR3 is TGCGCCAGCAGCTCGGACAGGTTGGTGATCACTGAAGCTTTCTTT. Residues: CASSSDRLVITEAFF.

This rearrangement joins TRBV29-1 to TRBJ2-2; the match to TRBD1 covers 10 bases. V shed 7 bases and J 0 bases; nucleotides not matched to a gene: 2. Germline values: CDR1 SQVTM, CDR2 ANQGSEA. CDR3 length equals 14 residues. The CDR3 here is CSATGGTNTGELFF. In DNA, the CDR3 is TGCAGCGCGACAGGGGGCACGAACACCGGGGAGCTGTTTTTT.